This is a list of T cell receptor beta chains from one sample in a study of blood T cell repertoires in COVID-19. Method: immunoSEQ multiplex PCR; TCRdb's copy keeps in-frame clones and lacks some. The sample includes about 90,000 clones, around 93% of them seen just once. Sequencing used peripheral blood. The origin of the receptors is a human donor with active COVID-19. The donor label of this sample is uncertain. CDR3s include the opening cysteine and the closing phenylalanine or tryptophan. D genes are given only for firm matches. Size is stated for part of the rows, as once, few or many counts, or as a class when the clone is expanded.

V gene	clone size	J gene	D gene	CDR3 protein	CDR3 DNA
TRBV5-4	.	TRBJ2-5	TRBD2	CASSVTSGGGEETQYF	TGTGCCAGCAGCGTGACTAGCGGGGGGGGAGAAGAGACCCAGTACTTC
TRBV6-2/TRBV6-3	.	TRBJ2-1	TRBD2	CASSSRLAGLNEQFF	TGTGCCAGCAGTTCCAGACTAGCGGGGCTCAATGAGCAGTTCTTC
TRBV5-1	once	TRBJ1-2	.	CASSFQGLNGYTF	TGCGCCAGCAGCTTCCAGGGGCTCAATGGCTACACCTTC
TRBV5-6	.	TRBJ2-7	TRBD2	CASSSYNGGGIYEQYF	TGTGCCAGCAGCAGTTATAATGGCGGGGGGATCTACGAGCAGTACTTC
TRBV25-1	.	TRBJ1-5	TRBD1	CASSEWTGDQPQHF	TGTGCCAGCAGTGAATGGACAGGGGATCAGCCCCAGCATTTT
TRBV6-5	.	TRBJ2-7	TRBD2	CASSSTSGGAYEQYF	TGTGCCAGCAGTTCGACTAGCGGGGGGGCCTACGAGCAGTACTTC
TRBV28	.	TRBJ2-7	TRBD1	CASGDRGYEQYF	TGTGCCAGCGGGGACAGGGGATACGAGCAGTACTTC
TRBV5-1	.	TRBJ2-3	TRBD1	CASKWGQGSTDTQYF	TGCGCCAGCAAGTGGGGACAGGGTAGCACAGATACGCAGTATTTT
TRBV5-1	.	TRBJ2-5	.	CASSSLYGETQYF	TGCGCCAGCAGCTCGCTCTATGGAGAGACCCAGTACTTC
TRBV2	.	TRBJ1-1	.	CASSESGFTEAFF	TGTGCCAGCAGTGAATCGGGTTTCACTGAAGCTTTCTTT
TRBV6-5	.	TRBJ2-1	TRBD2	CASSYFISGIDNEQFF	TGTGCCAGCAGTTACTTCATCAGCGGGATAGACAATGAGCAGTTCTTC
TRBV11-2	.	TRBJ2-3	.	CASRKETSTDTQYF	TGTGCCAGCAGGAAGGAGACTAGCACAGATACGCAGTATTTT
TRBV5-5	.	TRBJ2-3	.	CASSFAPGTDTQYF	TGTGCCAGCAGCTTTGCCCCAGGGACAGATACGCAGTATTTT
TRBV2	once	TRBJ2-3	TRBD1	CASSEGTGEADTQYF	TGTGCCAGCAGTGAGGGGACAGGGGAGGCAGATACGCAGTATTTT
TRBV5-1	.	TRBJ2-5	.	CASSSSQGRKTQYF	TGCGCCAGCAGCTCTTCACAGGGACGAAAGACCCAGTACTTC
TRBV7-9	few	TRBJ2-1	.	CASSAKGSDSPNEQFF	TGTGCCAGCAGCGCCAAGGGGTCCGACTCCCCAAATGAGCAGTTCTTC
TRBV28	.	TRBJ2-5	.	CASRHYREYQETQYF	TGTGCCAGCAGACACTACAGGGAATACCAAGAGACCCAGTACTTC
TRBV3-1/TRBV3-2	.	TRBJ2-2	TRBD1	CASSQRTGGTGELFF	TGTGCCAGCAGCCAACGGACAGGGGGCACCGGGGAGCTGTTTTTT
TRBV7-9	.	TRBJ2-7	.	CASSWSGRPGVYEQYF	TGTGCCAGCAGCTGGTCTGGGCGACCCGGGGTCTACGAGCAGTACTTC
TRBV7-8	.	TRBJ2-5	TRBD1	CASSSAGGETQYF	TGTGCCAGCAGCTCCGCAGGGGGAGAGACCCAGTACTTC
TRBV7-2	.	TRBJ1-2	.	CASSLGGGPTFYGYTF	TGTGCCAGCAGCTTGGGGGGGGGTCCGACCTTTTATGGCTACACCTTC
TRBV7-2	.	TRBJ2-1	TRBD2	CASSFSPRGGSTGLNEQFF	TGTGCCAGCAGCTTTAGCCCGCGGGGGGGCTCGACTGGATTGAATGAGCAGTTCTTC
TRBV19	.	TRBJ1-2	.	CASSIRSGNYGYTF	TGTGCCAGTAGTATAAGATCAGGAAACTATGGCTACACCTTC
TRBV24-1	.	TRBJ1-4	.	CATSDPGYNEKLFF	TGTGCCACCAGTGACCCGGGGTATAATGAAAAACTGTTTTTT
TRBV5-1	.	TRBJ1-4	TRBD1	CASSLAQGTFGTNEKLFF	TGCGCCAGCAGCTTGGCACAGGGGACGTTCGGGACTAATGAAAAACTGTTTTTT
TRBV5-4	once	TRBJ2-3	TRBD2	CASSHGLAGSTDTQYF	TGTGCCAGCAGCCATGGACTAGCGGGTAGCACAGATACGCAGTATTTT
TRBV28	once	TRBJ1-5	TRBD1	CASRPGTVNQPQHF	TGTGCCAGCAGGCCGGGGACAGTAAATCAGCCCCAGCATTTT
TRBV6-1	.	TRBJ2-2	TRBD2	CASSASSGGAWTGELFF	TGTGCCAGCAGTGCCTCTAGCGGGGGGGCCTGGACCGGGGAGCTGTTTTTT
TRBV9	.	TRBJ1-3	TRBD1	CASSEARDRAGNTIYF	TGTGCCAGCAGCGAGGCACGGGACAGGGCTGGAAACACCATATATTTT
TRBV3-1/TRBV3-2	few	TRBJ2-1	TRBD2	CASSQDKLAGGRNEQFF	TGTGCCAGCAGCCAAGATAAACTAGCGGGGGGGCGGAATGAGCAGTTCTTC
TRBV19	.	TRBJ2-3	.	CASSIPGGSASTDTQYF	TGTGCCAGTAGTATCCCCGGGGGTTCCGCGAGCACAGATACGCAGTATTTT
TRBV5-1	once	TRBJ2-5	TRBD2	CASSPRTSGRETQYF	TGCGCCAGCAGCCCCCGGACTAGCGGGCGAGAGACCCAGTACTTC
TRBV24-1	few	TRBJ1-1	TRBD1	CATSRDSGRNTEAFF	TGTGCCACCAGTCGGGACAGTGGGCGGAACACTGAAGCTTTCTTT
TRBV10-3	.	TRBJ1-1	.	CAITKQVNTEAFF	TGTGCCATCACCAAACAAGTGAACACTGAAGCTTTCTTT
TRBV6-5	.	TRBJ1-4	TRBD1	CASSWGQGINEKLFF	TGTGCCAGCAGTTGGGGACAGGGAATTAATGAAAAACTGTTTTTT
TRBV4-1	.	TRBJ2-7	TRBD1	CASSPRDRSYEQYF	TGCGCCAGCAGCCCCCGGGACAGGTCCTACGAGCAGTACTTC
TRBV11-2	.	TRBJ2-7	.	CASSGIRGFSYEQYF	TGTGCCAGCAGCGGAATCAGGGGATTCTCCTACGAGCAGTACTTC
TRBV19	.	TRBJ1-2	TRBD1	CASRDREIYGYTF	TGTGCCAGTAGGGACAGGGAAATCTATGGCTACACCTTC
TRBV4-1	.	TRBJ1-1	TRBD1	CASSQDRGTDNVGDTEAFF	TGCGCCAGCAGCCAAGATCGAGGGACAGACAACGTCGGGGACACTGAAGCTTTCTTT
TRBV10-3	.	TRBJ2-3	.	CAITPSERAKDTQYF	TGTGCCATCACTCCTAGCGAGCGGGCCAAGGATACGCAGTATTTT
TRBV19	many	TRBJ1-2	TRBD1	CASSIRDRGNGYTF	TGTGCCAGTAGTATCCGGGACAGGGGCAATGGCTACACCTTC